The clone carrying this T cell receptor (beta chain) was detected a few times. Repertoires were generated with immunoSEQ multiplex PCR, while TCRdb's copy carries only in-frame clones and drops some. The sample consists of tens of thousands of clones, roughly 89% of them appearing once. The CDR3 extends over 15 amino acids. Trimming removed 1 base from V and 10 bases from J, with 14 bases in between. Looked up from germline, CDR1 is SGHTA and CDR2 is FQGTGA. This record comes from a study of OX40 agonist ivuxolimab in advanced cancers. The input for sequencing was CD4+ or CD8+ T cells sorted from blood, taken in a trial of the OX40 agonist ivuxolimab. This TCR derives from an adult with an advanced solid tumor such as melanoma, head and neck, liver or kidney cancer. The rearrangement joins TRBV7-3 to TRBJ1-6, with D unclear. The CDR3 here is CASSLNGPELSPLHF. CDR3 DNA: TGTGCCAGCAGCTTAAATGGGCCAGAATTATCACCCCTCCACTTT.